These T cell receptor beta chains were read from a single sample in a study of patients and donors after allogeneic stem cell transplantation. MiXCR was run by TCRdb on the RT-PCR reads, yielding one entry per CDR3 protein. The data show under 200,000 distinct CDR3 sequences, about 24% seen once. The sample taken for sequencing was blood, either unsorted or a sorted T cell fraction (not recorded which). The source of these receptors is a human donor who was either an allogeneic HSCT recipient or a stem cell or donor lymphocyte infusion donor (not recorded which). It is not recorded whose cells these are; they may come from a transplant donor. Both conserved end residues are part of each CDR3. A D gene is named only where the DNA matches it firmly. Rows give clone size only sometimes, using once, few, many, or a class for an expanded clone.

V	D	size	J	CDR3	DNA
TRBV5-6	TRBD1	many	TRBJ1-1	CASSYRQGSPEAFF	TGTGCCAGCAGTTACCGACAGGGTAGCCCTGAAGCTTTCTTT
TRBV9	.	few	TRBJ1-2	CASSSAGRYTF	TGTGCCAGCAGTTCGGCGGGGCGCTACACCTTC
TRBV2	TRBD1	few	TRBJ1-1	CASKSQGDTEAFF	TGTGCCAGCAAATCTCAGGGGGACACTGAAGCTTTCTTT
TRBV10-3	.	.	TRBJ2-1	CAISASDEQFF	TGTGCCATCAGCGCTAGTGATGAGCAGTTCTTC
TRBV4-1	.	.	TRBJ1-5	CASSPFDFEPQHF	TGCGCCAGCAGCCCGTTCGATTTCGAGCCCCAGCATTTT
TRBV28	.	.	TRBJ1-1	CASRTGTLNTEAFF	TGTGCCAGCAGAACAGGGACTTTGAACACTGAAGCTTTCTTT
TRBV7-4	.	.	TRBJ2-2	CASSPGYTGELFF	TGTGCCAGCAGCCCAGGATACACCGGGGAGCTGTTTTTT
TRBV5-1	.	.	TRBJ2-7	CASSFTDYEQYF	TGCGCCAGCAGCTTCACAGACTACGAGCAGTACTTC
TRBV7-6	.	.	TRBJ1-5	CASSLPPGPSDQPQHF	TGTGCCAGCAGCTTACCTCCGGGTCCCTCGGACCAGCCCCAGCATTTT
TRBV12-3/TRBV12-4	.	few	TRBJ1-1	CASGLTEAFF	TGTGCCAGCGGACTCACTGAAGCTTTCTTT
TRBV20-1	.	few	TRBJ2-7	CSATWGDSSYEQYF	TGCAGTGCTACCTGGGGGGACAGCTCCTACGAGCAGTACTTC
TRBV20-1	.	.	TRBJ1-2	CSAEPWTEEYGYTF	TGCAGTGCCGAGCCCTGGACAGAAGAGTATGGCTACACCTTC
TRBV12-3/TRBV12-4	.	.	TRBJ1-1	CASIMGAVLTEAFF	TGTGCCAGCATCATGGGGGCAGTCCTCACTGAAGCTTTCTTT
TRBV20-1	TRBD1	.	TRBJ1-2	CSGRPGQGNYGYTF	TGCAGTGGTAGACCGGGACAGGGGAACTATGGCTACACCTTC
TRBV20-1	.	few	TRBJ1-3	CSALGAGMVRNTIYF	TGCAGTGCACTTGGGGCCGGAATGGTCCGAAACACCATATATTTT
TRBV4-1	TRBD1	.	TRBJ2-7	CASSQPGQGFYEQYF	TGCGCCAGCAGCCAACCGGGACAGGGATTCTACGAGCAGTACTTC
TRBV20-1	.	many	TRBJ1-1	CSAYAAWLMNTEAFF	TGCAGTGCCTACGCGGCCTGGCTTATGAACACTGAAGCTTTCTTT
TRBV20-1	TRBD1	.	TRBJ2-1	CSASGTGEVNEQFF	TGCAGTGCCTCCGGGACAGGGGAAGTCAATGAGCAGTTCTTC
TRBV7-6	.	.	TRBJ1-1	CASSLAVGNFVNTEAFF	TGTGCCAGCAGCTTAGCGGTAGGGAACTTCGTGAACACTGAAGCTTTCTTT
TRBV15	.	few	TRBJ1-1	CATSRDLLGSAEAFF	TGTGCCACCAGCAGAGATCTTTTGGGGAGCGCTGAAGCTTTCTTT
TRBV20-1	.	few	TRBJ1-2	CSARASPKGGYTF	TGCAGTGCTAGAGCTTCCCCTAAGGGTGGCTACACCTTC
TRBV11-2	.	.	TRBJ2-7	CASSDSLTSYEQYF	TGTGCCAGCAGTGACTCGCTGACCTCCTACGAGCAGTACTTC
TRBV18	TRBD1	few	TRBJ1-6	CASSPVWDSKNSPLHF	TGTGCCAGCTCACCAGTTTGGGACAGCAAAAATTCACCCCTCCACTTT
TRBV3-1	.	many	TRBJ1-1	CASSQGTEAFF	TGTGCCAGCAGCCAGGGCACTGAAGCTTTCTTT
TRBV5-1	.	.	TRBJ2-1	CASSPGSSYNEQFF	TGCGCCAGCAGTCCGGGTAGCTCCTACAATGAGCAGTTCTTC
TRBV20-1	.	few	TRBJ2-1	CSASEGRNEQFF	TGCAGTGCTAGCGAGGGCCGCAATGAGCAGTTCTTC
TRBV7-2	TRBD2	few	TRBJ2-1	CASSLVAGDNNEQFF	TGTGCCAGCAGCTTAGTGGCGGGAGACAACAATGAGCAGTTCTTC
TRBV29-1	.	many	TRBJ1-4	CSVLGTTNEKLFF	TGCAGCGTTCTAGGTACAACTAATGAAAAACTGTTTTTT